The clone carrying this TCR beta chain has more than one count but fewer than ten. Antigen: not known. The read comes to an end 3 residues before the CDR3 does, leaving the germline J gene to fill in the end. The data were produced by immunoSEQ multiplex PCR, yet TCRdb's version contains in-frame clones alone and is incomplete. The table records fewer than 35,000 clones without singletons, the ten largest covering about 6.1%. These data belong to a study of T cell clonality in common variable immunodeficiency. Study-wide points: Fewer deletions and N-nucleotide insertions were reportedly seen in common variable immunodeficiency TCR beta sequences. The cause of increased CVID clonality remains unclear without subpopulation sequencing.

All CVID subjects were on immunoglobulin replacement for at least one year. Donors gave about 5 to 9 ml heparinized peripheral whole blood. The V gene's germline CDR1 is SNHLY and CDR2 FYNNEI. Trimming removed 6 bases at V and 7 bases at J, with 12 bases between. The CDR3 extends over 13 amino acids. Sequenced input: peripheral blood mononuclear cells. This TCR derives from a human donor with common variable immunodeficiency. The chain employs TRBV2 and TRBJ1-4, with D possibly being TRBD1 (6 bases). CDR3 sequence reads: CASRPGEVEKLFF. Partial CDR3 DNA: TGTGCCAGCAGGCCAGGGGAGGTTGAAAAA.